The clone carrying this TCR beta chain has ten or more counts. This sample stems from a study of CD8 T cells in ankylosing spondylitis. MiXCR was run by TCRdb on the 5' RACE reads, yielding one entry per CDR3 protein. The sample lists 200,000 to 300,000 distinct CDR3 sequences, around 9.1% occurring once. The clonotype was recovered from a male donor with ankylosing spondylitis or in good health (not recorded which). The sequenced sample consisted of blood, either unsorted or a sorted T cell fraction (not recorded which).

The chain's CDR3 is CAISEFQGRANVLTF. The CDR3 nucleotides are TGTGCCATCAGTGAGTTCCAGGGACGGGCCAACGTCCTGACTTTC. The chain combines TRBV10-3 with TRBJ2-6, with D perhaps matching TRBD1 or TRBD2 (5 bases each). The V end lost 1 base, the J end lost 5 bases, and 9 bases lay between the germline ends. Looked up from germline, CDR1 is ENHRY and CDR2 is SYGVKD. The CDR3 sequence is 15 residues long.